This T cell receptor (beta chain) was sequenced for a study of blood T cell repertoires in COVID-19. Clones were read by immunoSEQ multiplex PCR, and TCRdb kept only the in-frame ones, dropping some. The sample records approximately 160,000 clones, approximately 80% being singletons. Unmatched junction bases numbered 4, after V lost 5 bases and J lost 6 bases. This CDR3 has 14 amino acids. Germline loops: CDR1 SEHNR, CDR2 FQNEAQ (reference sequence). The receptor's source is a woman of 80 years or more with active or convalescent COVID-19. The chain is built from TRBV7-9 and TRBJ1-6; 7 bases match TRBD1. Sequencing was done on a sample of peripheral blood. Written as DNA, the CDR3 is TGTGCCAGCAGCCCACAGGGGCCTAATTCACCCCTCCACTTT. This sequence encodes CASSPQGPNSPLHF.